This TCR beta chain emerged from a study of CD8+ T cells in alopecia areata. Germline CDR1 is MDHEN and CDR2 is SYDVKM. This CDR3 is 14 amino acids long. The ends were cut back, 4 bases at V and 0 bases at J, with 7 bases in the middle. RNA, once extracted, was reverse transcribed into cDNA for use as the sequencing template. Assay: immunoSEQ multiplex PCR; the TCRdb copy retains only in-frame clones and omits some. The sample lists over 25,000 clones, 60% to 85% seen once, with 19% in the top ten. The V call is TRBV28, the J call TRBJ2-1, with D unresolved. Sequenced: NKG2D-low CD8+ T cells sorted from blood. This TCR was recovered from a human donor with alopecia areata. The CDR3 loop reads CASSYSSSYNEQFF. CDR3 DNA: TGTGCCAGCAGTTACAGCAGCTCCTACAATGAGCAGTTCTTC.